The present entry profiles one T cell receptor beta chain with its context. Original data processing: Amplification with reference gene primers provided the estimates of nucleated cell counts. Libraries were prepared by immunoSEQ multiplex PCR; TCRdb keeps only in-frame clonotypes and omits some of them. V and J calls and clone size come straight from that table; D and trimming were deduced from the DNA. Of approximately 380,000 clones in the sample, around 85% are singletons; the top ten hold about 3.6%. This specimen comes from a study of blood T cell repertoires in COVID-19. Study details: Sources were T cells, B-cell-depleted T cells, or PBMCs; the material itself was cDNA or gDNA.

Germline assignment: CDR1 MDHEN and CDR2 SYDVKM. This CDR3 region has 11 residues. Between the trimmed V and J ends, which lost 11 bases and 6 bases, there was a span of 13 bases. This TCR was sampled from a woman younger than 35 with acute or convalescent COVID-19. Input material: peripheral blood. This chain joins TRBV28 and TRBJ1-2; no firm D call. CDR3 region: CAAPDGDGYTF. The CDR3 DNA follows: TGTGCCGCCCCTGACGGGGATGGCTACACCTTC.